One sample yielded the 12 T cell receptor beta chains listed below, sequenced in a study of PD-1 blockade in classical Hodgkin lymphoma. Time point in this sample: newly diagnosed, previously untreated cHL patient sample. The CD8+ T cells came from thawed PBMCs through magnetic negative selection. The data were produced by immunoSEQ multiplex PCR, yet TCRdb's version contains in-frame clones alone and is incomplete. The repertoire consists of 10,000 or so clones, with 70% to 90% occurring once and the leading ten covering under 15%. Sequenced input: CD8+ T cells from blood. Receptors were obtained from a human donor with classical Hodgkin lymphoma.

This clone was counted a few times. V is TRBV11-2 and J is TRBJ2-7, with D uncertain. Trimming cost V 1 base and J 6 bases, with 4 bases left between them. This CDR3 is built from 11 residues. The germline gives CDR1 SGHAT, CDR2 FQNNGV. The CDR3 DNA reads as TGTGCCAGCAGCTTAGGTACCGAGCAGTACTTC. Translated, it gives CASSLGTEQYF.

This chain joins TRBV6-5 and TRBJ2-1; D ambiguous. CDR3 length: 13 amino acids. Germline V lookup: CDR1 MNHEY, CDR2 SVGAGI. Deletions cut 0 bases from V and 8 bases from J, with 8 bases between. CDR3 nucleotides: TGTGCCAGCAGTTACTCAAATCTAGATGAGCAGTTCTTC. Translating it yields CASSYSNLDEQFF.

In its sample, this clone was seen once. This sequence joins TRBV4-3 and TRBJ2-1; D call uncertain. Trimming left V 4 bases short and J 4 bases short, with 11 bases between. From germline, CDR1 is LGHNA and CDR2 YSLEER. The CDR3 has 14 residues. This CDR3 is CASSRSEEYNEQFF. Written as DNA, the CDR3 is TGCGCCAGCAGCCGCAGCGAGGAGTACAATGAGCAGTTCTTC.

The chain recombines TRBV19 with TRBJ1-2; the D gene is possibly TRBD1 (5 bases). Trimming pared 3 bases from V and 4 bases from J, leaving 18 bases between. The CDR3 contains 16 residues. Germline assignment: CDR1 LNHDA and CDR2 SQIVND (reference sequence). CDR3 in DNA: TGTGCCAGTAGTATGACCGGGACCCCAAGCCGCTATGGCTACACCTTC. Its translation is CASSMTGTPSRYGYTF.

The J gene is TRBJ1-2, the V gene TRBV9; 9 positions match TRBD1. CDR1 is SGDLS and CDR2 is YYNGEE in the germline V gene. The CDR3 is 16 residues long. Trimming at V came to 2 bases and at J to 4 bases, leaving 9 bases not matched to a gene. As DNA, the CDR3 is TGTGCCAGCAGCGTCCGAGGTACAGGGGGCCCCTATGGCTACACCTTC. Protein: CASSVRGTGGPYGYTF.

CDR3 sequence reads: CASSHGTDYEQYF. Written as DNA, the CDR3 is TGTGCCAGCAGCCACGGGACAGACTACGAGCAGTACTTC. The chain recombines TRBV11-2 with TRBJ2-7, with 7 bases identical to TRBD1. From germline, CDR1 is SGHAT and CDR2 FQNNGV. J lost 3 bases, V lost 5 bases, and 4 bases had no gene match. CDR3 length: 13 residues.

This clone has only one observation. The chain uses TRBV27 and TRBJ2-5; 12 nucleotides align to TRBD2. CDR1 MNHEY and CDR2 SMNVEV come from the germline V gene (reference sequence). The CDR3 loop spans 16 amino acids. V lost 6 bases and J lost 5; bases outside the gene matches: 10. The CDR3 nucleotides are TGTGCCAGCAGGCCTAGCGGGGGGGCCTTGGGGGAGACCCAGTACTTC. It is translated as CASRPSGGALGETQYF.

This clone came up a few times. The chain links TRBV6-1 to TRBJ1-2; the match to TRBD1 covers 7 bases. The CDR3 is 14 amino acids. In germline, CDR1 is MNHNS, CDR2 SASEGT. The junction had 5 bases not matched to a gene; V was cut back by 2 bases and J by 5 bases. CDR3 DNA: TGTGCCAGCAGTGAAAGGGACAGATTTTATGGCTACACCTTC. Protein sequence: CASSERDRFYGYTF.

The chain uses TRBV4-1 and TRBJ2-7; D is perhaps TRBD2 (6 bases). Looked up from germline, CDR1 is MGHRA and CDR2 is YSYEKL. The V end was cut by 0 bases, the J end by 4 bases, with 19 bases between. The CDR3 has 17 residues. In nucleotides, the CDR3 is TGCGCCAGCAGCCAAGATCCGGGCGGGACCGGACTTTACGAGCAGTACTTC. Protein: CASSQDPGGTGLYEQYF.

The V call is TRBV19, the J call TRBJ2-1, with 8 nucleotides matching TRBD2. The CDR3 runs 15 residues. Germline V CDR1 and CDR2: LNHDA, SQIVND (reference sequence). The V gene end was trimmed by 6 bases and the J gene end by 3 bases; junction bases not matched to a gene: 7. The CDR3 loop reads CASSIGGALYNEQFF. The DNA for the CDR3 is TGTGCCAGTAGCATCGGGGGGGCCCTCTACAATGAGCAGTTCTTC.

The CDR3 sequence is CASDDRSSYNEQFF. CDR3 nucleotide sequence: TGTGCCAGTGACGACAGGAGCTCCTACAATGAGCAGTTCTTC. V and J are TRBV6-1 and TRBJ2-1; possible D gene TRBD1, 6 bases. Germline CDR1 MNHNS, CDR2 SASEGT. CDR3 length: 14 residues. The V and J ends lost 9 bases and 0 bases respectively, with 12 bases between them.

The CDR3 sequence is CASSEFVLTTGTDTQYF. The CDR3 bases are TGTGCCAGTAGCGAATTCGTCCTGACCACTGGCACAGATACGCAGTATTTT. The rearrangement links TRBV19 to TRBJ2-3, with unresolved D. Germline CDR1 is LNHDA and CDR2 is SQIVND (reference sequence). The CDR3 consists of 17 residues. V was cut by 6 bases and J by 1 base, with 20 bases left in between.